This T cell receptor beta chain was found in a study of T cell changes during pregnancy in multiple sclerosis. Measured with immunoSEQ multiplex PCR; TCRdb has only the in-frame clones, and not every one. Here the sample spans tens of thousands of clones, 80% to 95% being singletons. Germline assignment: CDR1 SGHVS and CDR2 FQNEAQ. The CDR3 is made up of 16 amino acids. V was trimmed by 0 bases and J by 3 bases, leaving 11 bases between them. The J gene is TRBJ2-2, the V gene TRBV7-8, with no clear D. Sample: peripheral blood, taken in the first trimester of pregnancy. The clonotype was recovered from a female donor in good health, enrolled as a control in a pregnancy study. CDR3 sequence: CASSLALGAYTGELFF. As DNA, the CDR3 is TGTGCCAGCAGCTTAGCGCTAGGAGCCTACACCGGGGAGCTGTTTTTT. Supplemented by reference TRBV7-8 and TRBJ2-2, the full variable domain reads GAGVSQSPRYKVAKRGQDVALRCDPISGHVSLFWYQQALGQGPEFLTYFQNEAQLDKSGLPSDRFFAERPEGSVSTLKIQRTQQEDSAVYLCASSLALGAYTGELFFGEGSRLTVL.